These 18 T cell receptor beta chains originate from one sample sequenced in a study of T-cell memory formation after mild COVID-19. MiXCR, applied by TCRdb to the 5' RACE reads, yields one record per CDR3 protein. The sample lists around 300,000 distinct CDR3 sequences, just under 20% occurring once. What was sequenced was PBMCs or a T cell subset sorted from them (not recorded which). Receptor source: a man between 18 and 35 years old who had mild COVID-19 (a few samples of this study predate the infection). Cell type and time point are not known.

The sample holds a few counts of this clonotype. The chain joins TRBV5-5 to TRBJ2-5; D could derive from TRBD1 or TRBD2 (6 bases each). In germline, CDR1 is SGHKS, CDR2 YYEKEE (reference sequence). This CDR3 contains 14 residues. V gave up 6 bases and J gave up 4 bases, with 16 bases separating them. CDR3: CASTSGAGGETQYF. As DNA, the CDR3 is TGTGCCAGCACCTCGGGGGCAGGCGGAGAGACCCAGTACTTC.

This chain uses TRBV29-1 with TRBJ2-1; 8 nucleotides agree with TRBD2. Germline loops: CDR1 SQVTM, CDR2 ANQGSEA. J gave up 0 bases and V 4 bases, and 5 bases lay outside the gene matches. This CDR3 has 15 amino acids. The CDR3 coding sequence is TGCAGCGTTGCGGGGGGGGAGAGCTCCTACAATGAGCAGTTCTTC. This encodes CSVAGGESSYNEQFF.

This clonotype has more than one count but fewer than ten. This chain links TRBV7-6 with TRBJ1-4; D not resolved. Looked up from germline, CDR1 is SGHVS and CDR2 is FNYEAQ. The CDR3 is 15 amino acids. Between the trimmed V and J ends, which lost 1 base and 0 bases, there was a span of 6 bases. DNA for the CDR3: TGTGCCAGCAGCTTAGAGGCAGCAACTAATGAAAAACTGTTTTTT. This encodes CASSLEAATNEKLFF.

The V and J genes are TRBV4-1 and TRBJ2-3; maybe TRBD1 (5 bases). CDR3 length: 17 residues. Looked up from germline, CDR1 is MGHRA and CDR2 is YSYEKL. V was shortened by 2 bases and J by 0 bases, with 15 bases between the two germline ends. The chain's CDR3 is CASSQPRGRGSTDTQYF. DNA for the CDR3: TGCGCCAGCAGCCAACCTCGAGGAAGGGGAAGCACAGATACGCAGTATTTT.

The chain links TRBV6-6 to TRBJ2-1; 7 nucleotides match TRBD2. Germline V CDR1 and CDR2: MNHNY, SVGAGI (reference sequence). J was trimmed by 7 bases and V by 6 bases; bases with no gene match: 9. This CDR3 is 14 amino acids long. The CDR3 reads CASSLALGGNEQFF. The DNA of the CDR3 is TGTGCCAGCAGCCTAGCCCTCGGGGGGAATGAGCAGTTCTTC.

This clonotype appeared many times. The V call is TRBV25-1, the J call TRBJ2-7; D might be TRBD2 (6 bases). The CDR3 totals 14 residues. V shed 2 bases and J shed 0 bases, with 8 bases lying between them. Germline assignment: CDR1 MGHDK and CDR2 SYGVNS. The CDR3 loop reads CASSEGGFSYEQYF. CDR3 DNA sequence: TGTGCCAGCAGTGAAGGGGGGTTCTCCTACGAGCAGTACTTC.

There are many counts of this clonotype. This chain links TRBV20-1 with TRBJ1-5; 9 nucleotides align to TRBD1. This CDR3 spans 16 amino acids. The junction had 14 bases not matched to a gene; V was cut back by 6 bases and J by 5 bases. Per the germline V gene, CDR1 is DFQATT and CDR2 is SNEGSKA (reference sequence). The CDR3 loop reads CSANRDRVGVDQPQHF. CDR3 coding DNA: TGCAGTGCAAACCGGGACAGGGTAGGAGTAGATCAGCCCCAGCATTTT.

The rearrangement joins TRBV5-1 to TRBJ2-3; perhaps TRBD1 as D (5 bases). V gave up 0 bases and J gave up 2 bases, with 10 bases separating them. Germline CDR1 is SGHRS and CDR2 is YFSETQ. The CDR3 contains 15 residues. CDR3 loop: CASSLAGRVTDTQYF. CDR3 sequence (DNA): TGCGCCAGCAGCTTGGCCGGCAGGGTCACAGATACGCAGTATTTT.

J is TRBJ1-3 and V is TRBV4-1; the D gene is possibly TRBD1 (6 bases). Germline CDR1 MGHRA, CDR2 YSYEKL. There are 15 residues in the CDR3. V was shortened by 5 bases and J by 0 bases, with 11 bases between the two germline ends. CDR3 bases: TGCGCCAGCAGCAGTCCAGGGGTCTCTGGAAACACCATATATTTT. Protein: CASSSPGVSGNTIYF.

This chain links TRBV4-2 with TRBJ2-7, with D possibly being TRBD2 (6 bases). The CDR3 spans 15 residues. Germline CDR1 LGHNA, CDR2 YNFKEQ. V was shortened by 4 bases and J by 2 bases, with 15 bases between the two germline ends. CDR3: CASSPRLDPTYEQYF. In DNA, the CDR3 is TGTGCCAGCAGCCCCAGACTAGACCCAACCTACGAGCAGTACTTC.

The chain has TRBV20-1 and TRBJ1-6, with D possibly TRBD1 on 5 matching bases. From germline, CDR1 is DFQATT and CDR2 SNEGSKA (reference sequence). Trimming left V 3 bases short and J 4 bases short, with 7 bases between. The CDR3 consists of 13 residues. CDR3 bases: TGCAGTGCTAGTTCAGGGTATAATTCACCCCTCCACTTT. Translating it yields CSASSGYNSPLHF.

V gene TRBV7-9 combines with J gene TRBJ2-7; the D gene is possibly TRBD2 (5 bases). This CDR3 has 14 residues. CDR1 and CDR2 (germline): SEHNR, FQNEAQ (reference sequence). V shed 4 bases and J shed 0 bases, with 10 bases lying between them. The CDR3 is CASSWGESSYEQYF. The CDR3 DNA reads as TGTGCCAGCAGCTGGGGAGAAAGCTCCTACGAGCAGTACTTC.

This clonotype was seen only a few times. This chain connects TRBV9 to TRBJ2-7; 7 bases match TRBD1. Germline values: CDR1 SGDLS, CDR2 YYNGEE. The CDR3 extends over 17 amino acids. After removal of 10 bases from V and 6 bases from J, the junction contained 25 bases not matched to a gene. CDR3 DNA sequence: TGTGCCTCAGCCTGCGGGCTTCATGGCGCACAGGGGTCCGAGCAGTACGTC. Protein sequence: CASACGLHGAQGSEQYV.

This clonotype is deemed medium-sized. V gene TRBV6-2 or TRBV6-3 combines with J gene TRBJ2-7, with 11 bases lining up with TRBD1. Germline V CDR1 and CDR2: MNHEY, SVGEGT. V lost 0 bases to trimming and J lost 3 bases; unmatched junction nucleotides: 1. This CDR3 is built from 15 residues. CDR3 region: CASSYSGTGGYEQYV. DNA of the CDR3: TGTGCCAGCAGTTACTCCGGGACAGGGGGCTACGAGCAGTACGTC.

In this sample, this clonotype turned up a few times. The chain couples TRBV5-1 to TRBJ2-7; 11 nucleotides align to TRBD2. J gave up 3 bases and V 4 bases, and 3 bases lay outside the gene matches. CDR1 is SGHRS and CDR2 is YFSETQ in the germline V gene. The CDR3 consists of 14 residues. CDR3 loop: CASSEGTSGYEQYV. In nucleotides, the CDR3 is TGCGCCAGCAGCGAGGGGACTAGCGGCTACGAGCAGTACGTC.

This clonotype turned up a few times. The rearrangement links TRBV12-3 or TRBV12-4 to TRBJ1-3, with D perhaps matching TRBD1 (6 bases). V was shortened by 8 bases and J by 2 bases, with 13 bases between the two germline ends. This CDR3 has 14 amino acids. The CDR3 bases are TGTGCCAGCGACAGGAGAAACCCTGGAAACACCATATATTTT. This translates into CASDRRNPGNTIYF.

The CDR3 reads CASSLGDVNPREDTQYF. DNA for the CDR3: TGTGCCAGCAGCTTGGGTGACGTGAACCCCCGCGAAGATACGCAGTATTTT. The chain has TRBV5-5 and TRBJ2-3; the D is unclear. Germline-derived CDR1 and CDR2 are SGHKS and YYEKEE (reference sequence). The V and J ends lost 0 bases and 5 bases respectively, with 19 bases between them. The CDR3 consists of 17 residues.

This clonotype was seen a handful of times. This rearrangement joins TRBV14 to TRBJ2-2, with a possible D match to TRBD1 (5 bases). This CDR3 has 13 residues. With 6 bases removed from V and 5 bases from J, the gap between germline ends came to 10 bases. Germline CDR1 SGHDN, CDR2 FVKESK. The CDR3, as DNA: TGTGCCAGCAGGCAGGGTCGAACCGGGGAGCTGTTTTTT. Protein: CASRQGRTGELFF.